The T cell receptor (beta chain) described here comes from a study of OX40 agonist ivuxolimab in advanced cancers. At the level of the whole study: Ivuxolimab, which targeted the costimulatory receptor OX40 (CD134), was an agonistic, fully human IgG2 monoclonal antibody. Among the approximately 54 dose-escalation patients, about 20 had hepatocellular carcinoma, roughly 15 melanoma, 9 renal cell carcinoma and 9 head and neck cancer. The paper reports the monotherapy dose-escalation portion (N of about 51 patients) of the phase I ivuxolimab trial. Partial responses occurred in three dose-escalation patients, of whom one had hepatocellular carcinoma and two had cutaneous melanoma. Peripheral TCRbeta sequencing was intended to test whether TCR sequence diversity was altered and clonal T-cell expansion was caused by ivuxolimab. Prior anti-PD-1, anti-PD-L1 or anti-CTLA-4 therapy was permitted, and approximately 40% of dose-escalation patients had received checkpoint inhibitors. Intravenous ivuxolimab was administered to patients every 2 weeks at six dose levels: 0.01, 0.1, 0.3, 1.5, 3 and 10 mg/kg. The dose-escalation cohort was roughly 83% male with a mean age of roughly 62 years, ranging from roughly 23 to 85. What the research found in general, with its limitations: Clonal expansion of both CD4+ and CD8+ blood T cells was observed from baseline to week 6 at doses 0.1 to 3.0 mg/kg. The antigen specificity of the peripheral T cells that underwent clonal expansion was not determined. On average, CD8+ T cells showed more expanded clones than CD4+ T cells after ivuxolimab. Low levels of normalized T-cell clonal expansion were also seen in some nonresponding patients. In partial responders in the 0.1-3.0 mg/kg groups, normalized peripheral clonal expansion was found to be among the lowest, especially among CD8+ T cells.

From the cysteine up to the phenylalanine, the CDR3 has a length of 14 residues. CDR3 DNA only is kept here, 42 bases in frame from base 1. CDR1 and CDR2 (SGHTA, FQGNSA) derive from the germline V gene. Trimming removed 5 bases from V and 4 bases from J, leaving 14 bases between the germline ends. On this clone: Its antigen is not yet known. No base quality values were provided; no much bigger clone lies one nucleotide off.

Genomic DNA was extracted from sorted cells for sequencing of the TCRbeta CDR3 region. The immunoSEQ Assay was used for sequencing of TCRbeta CDR3 regions. This is the immuneACCESS table as TCRdb keeps it, with only in-frame sequences that have V and J called. A part of the clones is gone; compared with another copy, unresolved V genes explain less than half, and the rest is unexplained. This sample gives 70,000 to 95,000 clones in total; around 90% of them show up just once. Together, the top ten hold more than 5.5% of the sample. Patients with a history of autoimmune disease or receiving systemic immunosuppression were excluded from the trial. Peripheral blood for TCR sequencing was collected from all dose cohorts at baseline, on cycle 4 day 1, and on cycle 7 day 1. Samples came from an open-label, multicenter, first-in-human phase I dose-escalation trial of ivuxolimab. Adults with locally advanced or metastatic head and neck squamous cell, hepatocellular, melanoma or renal cell carcinoma were enrolled in the trial. Before TCR sequencing, CD4+ and CD8+ T cells were separately sorted from peripheral blood.

This clonotype originated in an adult with an advanced solid tumor such as melanoma, head and neck, liver or kidney cancer. This receptor chain uses TRBV7-2 and TRBJ2-5; the D segment may tentatively be TRBD1 or TRBD2, each giving 5 matched bases. The starting material was CD4+ or CD8+ T cells sorted from blood, obtained in a trial of the OX40 agonist ivuxolimab. The nucleotide sequence is given as TGTGCCAGCAGCGGGGGTCCTAGGGGAGAGACCCAGTACTTC. It translates to CASSGGPRGETQYF.